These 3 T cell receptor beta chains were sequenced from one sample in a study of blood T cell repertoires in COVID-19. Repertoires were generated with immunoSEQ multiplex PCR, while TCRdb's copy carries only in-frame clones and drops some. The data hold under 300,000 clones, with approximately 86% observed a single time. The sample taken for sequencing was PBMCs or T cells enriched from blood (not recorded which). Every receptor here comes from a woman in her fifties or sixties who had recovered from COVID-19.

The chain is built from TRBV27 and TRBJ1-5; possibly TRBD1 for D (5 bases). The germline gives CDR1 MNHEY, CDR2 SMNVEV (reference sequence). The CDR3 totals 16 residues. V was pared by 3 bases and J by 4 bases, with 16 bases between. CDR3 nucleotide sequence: TGTGCCAGCAGTTTGCGGGGCTCGGGAAAGAATCAGCCCCAGCATTTT. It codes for CASSLRGSGKNQPQHF.

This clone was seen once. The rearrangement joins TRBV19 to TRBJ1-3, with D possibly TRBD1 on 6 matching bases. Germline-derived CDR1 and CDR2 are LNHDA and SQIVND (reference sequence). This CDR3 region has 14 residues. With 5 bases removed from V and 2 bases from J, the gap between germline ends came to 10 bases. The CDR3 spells CASSPNRAGNTIYF. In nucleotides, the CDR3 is TGTGCCAGTAGTCCTAACAGGGCTGGAAACACCATATATTTT.

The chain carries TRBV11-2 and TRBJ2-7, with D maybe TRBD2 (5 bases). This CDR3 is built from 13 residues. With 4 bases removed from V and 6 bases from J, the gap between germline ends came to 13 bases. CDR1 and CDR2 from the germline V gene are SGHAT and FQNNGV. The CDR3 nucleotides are TGTGCCAGCAGCTCCCGCACGGGATTCGAGCAGTACTTC. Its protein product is CASSSRTGFEQYF.